The 6 T cell receptor beta chains below come from one sample, sequenced in a study of Ad26.COV2.S vaccination and SARS-CoV-2 variants. Sample treatment: around 19 received Ad26.COV2.S at low or high dose, single or two shots; about 5 received placebo; per-sample allocation not given. Collection of samples fell on day 63 after the first vaccine or placebo injection. Produced via immunoSEQ multiplex PCR; TCRdb's table is partial and in-frame only. The sample shows about 680,000 clones, roughly 90% of them seen only once. This specimen consisted of peripheral blood, obtained in a trial of Ad26.COV2.S vaccine versus placebo. The receptors here all came from a person between 18 and 59 years old who received the Ad26.COV2.S COVID-19 vaccine or a placebo.

J is TRBJ2-6 and V is TRBV25-1; tentatively, D is TRBD2 (6 bases). There are 18 residues in the CDR3. Germline lookup yields CDR1 MGHDK and CDR2 SYGVNS. Trimming took off 7 bases at V and 1 base at J, with 20 bases between the two ends. The CDR3 sequence: CASTPGAGRISGANVLTF. The DNA for the CDR3 is TGTGCCAGCACCCCCGGGGCGGGGAGGATTTCTGGGGCCAACGTCCTGACTTTC.

The gene calls are TRBV19 and TRBJ2-3; 11 positions agree with TRBD2. Germline V lookup: CDR1 LNHDA, CDR2 SQIVND (reference sequence). The CDR3 runs 15 residues. With V trimmed by 4 bases and J by 2 bases, 2 bases remained unmatched. The CDR3 here is CASSRLAGSTDTQYF. For the CDR3, the DNA is TGTGCCAGTAGTAGACTAGCGGGATCCACAGATACGCAGTATTTT. The full variable domain, completed using reference TRBV19 and TRBJ2-3, is DGGITQSPKYLFRKEGQNVTLSCEQNLNHDAMYWYRQDPGQGLRLIYYSQIVNDFQKGDIAEGYSVSREKKESFPLTVTSAQKNPTAFYLCASSRLAGSTDTQYFGPGTRLTVL.

The chain employs TRBV6-5 and TRBJ2-7; weak D call: TRBD1 (6 bases). Trimming took 0 bases from V and 2 from J, leaving 14 bases between them. The V gene's germline CDR1 is MNHEY and CDR2 SVGAGI. The CDR3 contains 16 residues. The CDR3 coding sequence is TGTGCCAGCAGTTACTCGAATGGGGGCGGCCCCTACGAGCAGTACTTC. Its protein is CASSYSNGGGPYEQYF.

V is TRBV4-3 and J is TRBJ2-3; unclear D gene. Trimming left V 0 bases short and J 2 bases short, with 6 bases between. Germline V gene sequence: CDR1 LGHNA, CDR2 YSLEER. The CDR3 contains 14 residues. The CDR3 reads CASSQDPHTDTQYF. CDR3 nucleotide sequence: TGCGCCAGCAGCCAAGATCCACACACAGATACGCAGTATTTT.

This rearrangement joins TRBV7-3 to TRBJ2-7; 9 bases fit TRBD1. Germline V gene sequence: CDR1 SGHTA, CDR2 FQGTGA. The CDR3 contains 14 residues. V dropped 2 bases and J dropped 1; count of bases not matched to a gene: 0. The CDR3 bases are TGTGCCAGCAGCTTAGGGACAGGGTCCTACGAGCAGTACTTC. This translates into CASSLGTGSYEQYF.

The chain combines TRBV14 with TRBJ2-6; 11 nucleotides agree with TRBD2. In germline, CDR1 is SGHDN, CDR2 FVKESK. Germline trimming cut 1 base from V and 1 base from J; bases unmatched to any gene: 15. The CDR3 covers 22 residues. The CDR3 nucleotides are TGTGCCAGCAGCCAAGCCCCCAGACTAGCGGGACCGGTGGGATCTGGGGCCAACGTCCTGACTTTC. Translated: CASSQAPRLAGPVGSGANVLTF.